These 16 T cell receptor beta chains originate from one sample sequenced in a study of CD8+ T cells in alopecia areata. Extracted from the samples, RNA was reverse transcribed into cDNA to serve as the sequencing template. Produced via immunoSEQ multiplex PCR; TCRdb's table is partial and in-frame only. This table has hundreds of thousands of clones, about 62% appearing once. The sample's treatment: oral pan-JAK inhibitor, 5-10 mg twice daily. Sequencing was performed on CD4+ T cells sorted from blood, taken around week 54, from a patient treated with tofacitinib. The receptors here all came from a human donor with alopecia areata.

This sequence joins TRBV7-3 and TRBJ2-2, with 7 bases lining up with TRBD1. The CDR3 is made up of 16 amino acids. The germline V gene has CDR1 SGHTA and CDR2 FQGTGA. J gave up 2 bases and V 5 bases, and 8 bases lay outside the gene matches. The CDR3 coding sequence is TGTGCCAGCAGCCCGAACAGGGGAACTAACACCGGGGAGCTGTTTTTT. Its translation is CASSPNRGTNTGELFF. Full variable domain (outside the CDR3, taken from reference TRBV7-3 and TRBJ2-2): GAGVSQTPSNKVTEKGKYVELRCDPISGHTALYWYRQSLGQGPEFLIYFQGTGAADDSGLPNDRFFAVRPEGSVSTLKIQRTERGDSAVYLCASSPNRGTNTGELFFGEGSRLTVL.

This chain links TRBV11-2 with TRBJ2-3; 9 bases map to TRBD1. The V and J ends lost 8 bases and 1 base, in that order; junction bases with no gene match: 4. Germline CDR1 is SGHAT and CDR2 is FQNNGV. The CDR3 runs to 14 residues. The CDR3 DNA reads TGTGCCAGCCAAAGACAGGGGGGCACAGATACGCAGTATTTT. This sequence encodes CASQRQGGTDTQYF.

Only a few counts were recorded for this clone. The chain joins TRBV25-1 to TRBJ2-5, with 10 bases lining up with TRBD2. V trimming: 2 bases; J trimming: 9 bases; junction bases outside the gene matches: 6. Germline CDR1 MGHDK, CDR2 SYGVNS. This CDR3 is built from 14 residues. CDR3 bases: TGTGCCAGCAGTGAAATGGGTAGCGGGGGGTCCCAGTACTTC. Translation: CASSEMGSGGSQYF.

The chain employs TRBV18 and TRBJ2-7; 8 bases agree with TRBD2. This CDR3 is 16 amino acids long. J lost 0 bases, V lost 2 bases, and 6 bases had no gene match. Germline V lookup: CDR1 KGHSH, CDR2 LQKENI. CDR3 residues: CASSPGLAGGSYEQYF. Written as DNA, the CDR3 is TGTGCCAGCTCACCAGGCTTGGCGGGGGGCTCCTACGAGCAGTACTTC.

Only a few counts were recorded for this clone. The chain combines TRBV29-1 with TRBJ2-3, with 12 bases aligning to TRBD2. This CDR3 has 15 residues. The germline CDR1 and CDR2 sequences are SQVTM and ANQGSEA. The V and J ends lost 4 bases and 6 bases, in that order; junction bases with no gene match: 8. CDR3 bases: TGCAGCGTTGCCGGACTAGCGGGGCCTTCCGATACGCAGTATTTT. It encodes CSVAGLAGPSDTQYF.

In its sample, this clone was seen a few times. In the same sample, other DNA sequences code for this CDR3. V usage is TRBV5-1 and J usage is TRBJ1-5, with D unclear. The length of the CDR3 is 13 residues. CDR1 is SGHRS and CDR2 is YFSETQ in the germline V gene. Trimming pared 3 bases from V and 0 bases from J, leaving 4 bases between. CDR3 in DNA: TGCGCCAGCAGCTGGGATAGCAATCAGCCCCAGCATTTT. Translation: CASSWDSNQPQHF. Full variable domain (rest looked up from reference TRBV5-1 and TRBJ1-5): KAGVTQTPRYLIKTRGQQVTLSCSPISGHRSVSWYQQTPGQGLQFLFEYFSETQRNKGNFPGRFSGRQFSNSRSEMNVSTLELGDSALYLCASSWDSNQPQHFGDGTRLSIL.

This clone has a single count. J is TRBJ1-6 and V is TRBV6-5, with a tentative D call TRBD1 (5 bases). This CDR3 contains 13 residues. V was trimmed by 0 bases and J by 9 bases, leaving 6 bases between them. Germline V gene data show CDR1 as MNHEY and CDR2 as SVGAGI. CDR3 DNA: TGTGCCAGCAGTTACTCCAGGGTTTCACCCCTCCACTTT. This sequence encodes CASSYSRVSPLHF.

This chain uses TRBV5-4 with TRBJ1-1, with D possibly TRBD1 on 6 matching bases. V was clipped by 4 bases and J by 8 bases, with 18 bases between them. This CDR3 is 14 amino acids long. In germline, CDR1 is SGHNT, CDR2 YYREEE (reference sequence). CDR3: CASSQQGPTLEAFF. For the CDR3, the DNA is TGTGCCAGCAGCCAACAGGGACCAACTTTGGAAGCTTTCTTT.

This rearrangement joins TRBV29-1 to TRBJ1-2; D uncertain. CDR3 length: 11 amino acids. Trimming shortened V by 4 bases and J by 8 bases, and 11 bases separated the two germline ends. Germline values: CDR1 SQVTM, CDR2 ANQGSEA. CDR3: CSVVVGGGYTF. The DNA for the CDR3 is TGCAGCGTTGTTGTGGGCGGGGGCTACACCTTC.

The chain couples TRBV5-1 to TRBJ2-3; perhaps TRBD2 as D (5 bases). Trimming left V 1 base short and J 5 bases short, with 5 bases between. CDR3 length: 12 amino acids. Germline CDR1 reads SGHRS; CDR2 reads YFSETQ. This CDR3 is CASSLSGDTQYF. For the CDR3, the DNA is TGCGCCAGCAGCTTGAGCGGAGATACGCAGTATTTT.

V gene TRBV15 combines with J gene TRBJ2-6; D remains ambiguous. V lost 4 bases and J 3 bases, leaving 10 bases between the germline ends. Germline V lookup: CDR1 LNHNV, CDR2 YYDKDF (reference sequence). The CDR3 length is 15 residues. CDR3 nucleotide sequence: TGTGCCACCAGCACCCAGGCTGGTGGGGCCAACGTCCTGACTTTC. It translates to CATSTQAGGANVLTF.

This clone was picked up a small number of times. This sequence joins TRBV7-9 and TRBJ1-1, with D uncertain. V lost 7 bases and J lost 6, with 18 bases in between. The CDR3 totals 14 residues. Germline V gene sequence: CDR1 SEHNR, CDR2 FQNEAQ (reference sequence). The CDR3: CASNLRGGIAEAFF. In nucleotides, the CDR3 is TGTGCCAGCAACCTAAGAGGAGGTATCGCTGAAGCTTTCTTT.

The chain uses TRBV20-1 and TRBJ1-3; D is ambiguous. The germline CDR1 and CDR2 sequences are DFQATT and SNEGSKA (reference sequence). V gave up 3 bases and J gave up 5 bases, with 5 bases separating them. The CDR3 loop spans 11 amino acids. The CDR3 protein is CSARARNTIYF. The DNA of the CDR3 is TGCAGTGCTAGGGCGCGAAACACCATATATTTT.

The V and J genes are TRBV5-1 and TRBJ2-5; 11 bases line up with TRBD2. The CDR3 has 16 amino acids. V dropped 2 bases and J dropped 4; count of bases not matched to a gene: 7. Per the germline V gene, CDR1 is SGHRS and CDR2 is YFSETQ. For the CDR3, the DNA is TGCGCCAGCAGCTTAGGCGCTAGCGGGGGGCGAGAGACCCAGTACTTC. It specifies CASSLGASGGRETQYF. The full variable domain, its missing parts supplied by reference TRBV5-1 and TRBJ2-5, is KAGVTQTPRYLIKTRGQQVTLSCSPISGHRSVSWYQQTPGQGLQFLFEYFSETQRNKGNFPGRFSGRQFSNSRSEMNVSTLELGDSALYLCASSLGASGGRETQYFGPGTRLLVL.

The rearrangement uses TRBV5-1 and TRBJ1-1; D is ambiguous. The CDR3 extends over 13 amino acids. Per the germline V gene, CDR1 is SGHRS and CDR2 is YFSETQ. Trimming took off 5 bases at V and 1 base at J, with 9 bases between the two ends. The CDR3 is CASRVTPNTEAFF. The CDR3, as DNA: TGCGCCAGCAGGGTTACACCGAACACTGAAGCTTTCTTT. Looking up the rest from reference TRBV5-1 and TRBJ1-1 gives the full variable domain: KAGVTQTPRYLIKTRGQQVTLSCSPISGHRSVSWYQQTPGQGLQFLFEYFSETQRNKGNFPGRFSGRQFSNSRSEMNVSTLELGDSALYLCASRVTPNTEAFFGQGTRLTVV.

V usage is TRBV15 and J usage is TRBJ1-4; D unclear. The CDR3 totals 13 residues. CDR1 is LNHNV, CDR2 YYDKDF, per germline (reference sequence). Trimming took 4 bases from V and 8 from J, leaving 11 bases between them. The CDR3 DNA follows: TGTGCCACCAGCAAAGGACTAAGGGAAAAACTGTTTTTT. Translating it yields CATSKGLREKLFF. Full variable domain (missing parts from reference TRBV15 and TRBJ1-4): DAMVIQNPRYQVTQFGKPVTLSCSQTLNHNVMYWYQQKSSQAPKLLFHYYDKDFNNEADTPDNFQSRRPNTSFCFLDIRSPGLGDTAMYLCATSKGLREKLFFGSGTQLSVL.